The source of this T cell receptor (beta chain) is a study of cytomegalovirus exposure and HLA in healthy donors. V lost 0 bases, J lost 6 bases, and 7 bases stayed unmatched. This CDR3 has 16 residues. Germline CDR1 and CDR2: SGHRS and YFSETQ. 13 Jbeta primers and 60 Vbeta primers were used for the PCR. The authors' processing: In a later analysis, the count reached some 73 million unique TCR beta chains, with about 12 million shared. Sequenced by immunoSEQ multiplex PCR; TCRdb stores in-frame clones only, minus some. V and J calls and clone size are given by that table; D and trimming were obtained from the DNA. This sample carries roughly 180,000 clones, 70% to 90% of them seen once, and the ten largest clones take approximately 8.5%.

This TCR derives from a man aged 18 to 29 in good health and CMV-seropositive. The chain uses TRBV5-1 and TRBJ2-2; 8 bases align to TRBD1. Specimen: PBMCs. CDR3 nucleotide sequence: TGCGCCAGCAGCTTGGGAGGGACAGGCGCGTCCGGGGAGCTGTTTTTT. Translation: CASSLGGTGASGELFF.